The next 6 T cell receptor beta chains were all read from a single sample in a study of blood T cell repertoires in COVID-19. The repertoire was sequenced with immunoSEQ multiplex PCR; TCRdb's copy has only in-frame clones and lacks some. The sample yields about 36,000 clones, roughly nine tenths seen once. Sequencing was done on a sample of peripheral blood. These receptor sequences come from a man between 60 and 75 years old with acute or convalescent COVID-19.

This clone turned up a few times. This chain links TRBV14 with TRBJ1-4, with TRBD1 matching over 7 bases. J lost 6 bases, V lost 2 bases, and 9 bases had no gene match. CDR1 and CDR2 (germline): SGHDN, FVKESK. The CDR3 contains 16 residues. The CDR3 DNA reads TGTGCCAGCAGCCAACTAACGGGACAGAATTATGAAAAACTGTTTTTT. As protein: CASSQLTGQNYEKLFF.

The rearrangement links TRBV6-6 to TRBJ1-5; 12 nucleotides line up with TRBD1. J was trimmed by 7 bases and V by 5 bases; bases with no gene match: 6. The CDR3 is 15 residues long. Germline assignment: CDR1 MNHNY and CDR2 SVGAGI (reference sequence). The DNA for the CDR3 is TGTGCCAGCAGTACGGGACAGGGGGCGAACCAGCCCCAGCATTTT. Translation gives CASSTGQGANQPQHF.

This sequence joins TRBV7-9 and TRBJ2-3; 7 bases fit TRBD2. The CDR3 is made up of 15 amino acids. V was clipped by 6 bases and J by 1 base; unmatched bases: 7. CDR1 and CDR2 (germline): SEHNR, FQNEAQ (reference sequence). The CDR3 coding sequence is TGTGCCAGCAGATATCTAGCGGAGGGCACAGATACGCAGTATTTT. It translates to CASRYLAEGTDTQYF. Drawing the rest from reference TRBV7-9 and TRBJ2-3, the complete variable domain is DTGVSQNPRHKITKRGQNVTFRCDPISEHNRLYWYRQTLGQGPEFLTYFQNEAQLEKSRLLSDRFSAERPKGSFSTLEIQRTEQGDSAMYLCASRYLAEGTDTQYFGPGTRLTVL.

This chain joins TRBV5-1 and TRBJ2-2; 10 nucleotides line up with TRBD1. The V segment lost 4 bases and the J segment 5 bases; nucleotides outside the gene matches: 5. Germline CDR1 SGHRS, CDR2 YFSETQ. This CDR3 contains 15 residues. DNA of the CDR3: TGCGCCAGCAGCAGGGACAGGGGTTCGACCGGGGAGCTGTTTTTT. Protein: CASSRDRGSTGELFF.

This clone was seen just once. The chain uses TRBV9 and TRBJ2-1; maybe TRBD1 (5 bases). V was pared by 4 bases and J by 3 bases, with 8 bases between. Germline V gene sequence: CDR1 SGDLS, CDR2 YYNGEE. The CDR3 loop spans 13 amino acids. This CDR3 is CASSKTVYNEQFF. The CDR3, as DNA: TGTGCCAGCAGCAAGACAGTCTACAATGAGCAGTTCTTC.

This clone was counted a single time. The V gene is TRBV28, the J gene TRBJ2-7, with TRBD1 matching 8 bases. V shed 3 bases and J 3 bases; nucleotides not matched to a gene: 4. CDR1 MDHEN and CDR2 SYDVKM come from the germline V gene. This CDR3 spans 14 amino acids. DNA for the CDR3: TGTGCCAGCAGTTTTTTAGGACAGGGCTACGAGCAGTACTTC. Protein product: CASSFLGQGYEQYF.